This TCR beta chain was sequenced for a study of CD8 T cells in Susac syndrome. The CDR3 sequence is 11 residues long. Per the germline V gene, CDR1 is LGHDT and CDR2 is YNNKEL (reference sequence). The ends were cut back, 3 bases at V and 7 bases at J, with 4 bases in the middle. RNA, at about 0.45 to 1 ug, was reverse transcribed with random hexamers. Amplification of TCR beta CDR3 across 54 Vbeta and 13 Jbeta was performed with immunoSEQ multiplex PCR. TCRdb redid the calling of the immunoSEQ multiplex PCR reads with MiXCR, one entry per CDR3 protein. This table has 190,000 or so distinct CDR3 sequences, approximately 95% appearing once. Sequencing targeted TCR beta in T cells from blood (CD8+ and CD4+). TEMRA cells were FACS-enriched, while CD8+ and CD4+ T cells were negatively isolated. Comments on this clonotype: The antigen is not known.

Whole-study results and caveats: The authors acknowledged that their TCR sequencing and HLA analysis involved a relatively small number of individuals.

The chain carries TRBV3-1 and TRBJ2-1; no clear D gene. The receptor comes from a human donor with multiple sclerosis. The sample taken for sequencing was CD4+ T cells from PBMCs. The CDR3 region has the DNA TGTGCCAGCAGCCAGAGGAATGAGCAGTTCTTC. It translates to CASSQRNEQFF.